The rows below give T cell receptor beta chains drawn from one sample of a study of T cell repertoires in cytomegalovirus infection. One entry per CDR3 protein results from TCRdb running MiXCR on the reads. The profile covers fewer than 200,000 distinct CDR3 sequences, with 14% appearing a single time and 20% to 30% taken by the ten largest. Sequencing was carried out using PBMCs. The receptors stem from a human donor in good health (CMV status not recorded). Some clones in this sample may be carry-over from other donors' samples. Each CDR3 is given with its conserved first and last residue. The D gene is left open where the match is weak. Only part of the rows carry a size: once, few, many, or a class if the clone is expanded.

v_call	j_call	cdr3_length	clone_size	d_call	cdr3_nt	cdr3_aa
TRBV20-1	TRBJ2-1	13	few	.	TGCAGTGCTAGAGATCTGATTTCCAATGAGCAGTTCTTC	CSARDLISNEQFF
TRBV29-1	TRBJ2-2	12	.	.	TGCAGCGTAGTAGGGGACACCGGGGAGCTGTTTTTT	CSVVGDTGELFF
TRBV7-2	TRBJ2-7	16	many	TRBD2	TGTGCCAGCAGTTTCTCACCGGGACTAGCGTGGTACGAGCAGTACTTC	CASSFSPGLAWYEQYF
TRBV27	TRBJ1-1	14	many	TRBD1	TGTGCCAGCAGTCCCCGACAGGGTATCACTGAAGCTTTCTTT	CASSPRQGITEAFF
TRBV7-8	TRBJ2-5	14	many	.	TGTGCCAGCAGCTTAGTTACACTCCAAGAGACCCAGTACTTC	CASSLVTLQETQYF
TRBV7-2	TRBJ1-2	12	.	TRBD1	TGTGCCAGCAACTTCAGGGGGCAAGGCTACACCTTC	CASNFRGQGYTF
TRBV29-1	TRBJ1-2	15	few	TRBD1	TGCAGCGCTCGGACAGGGGCGACTGAAGGCTATGGCTACACCTTC	CSARTGATEGYGYTF
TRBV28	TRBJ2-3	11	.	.	TGTGCCCACGGAGGCACAGATACGCAGTATTTT	CAHGGTDTQYF
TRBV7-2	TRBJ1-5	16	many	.	TGTGCCAGCAGCCCCCTTAGCGGGATGAACAATCAGCCCCAGCATTTT	CASSPLSGMNNQPQHF
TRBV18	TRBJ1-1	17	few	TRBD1	TGTGCCAGCTCACTCGTGAAACAGGGGGCGCTTGACACTGAAGCTTTCTTT	CASSLVKQGALDTEAFF
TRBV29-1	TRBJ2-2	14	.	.	TGCAGCGTTAAAGGACGGTTGAACACCGGGGAGCTGTTTTTT	CSVKGRLNTGELFF
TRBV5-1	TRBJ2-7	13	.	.	TGCGCCAGCAGCTGGGGGATTTCTTACGAGCAGTACTTC	CASSWGISYEQYF
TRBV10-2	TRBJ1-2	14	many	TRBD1	TGCGCCAGCAGTGAGTCTGGGACAGAAAATGGCTACACCTTC	CASSESGTENGYTF
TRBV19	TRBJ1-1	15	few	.	TGTGCCAGTAGTATAGGGCCGGGGGCCGCCACTGAAGCTTTCTTT	CASSIGPGAATEAFF
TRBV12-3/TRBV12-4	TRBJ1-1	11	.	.	TGTGCCAGCAGTTTGTTACAAGGAGCTTTCTTT	CASSLLQGAFF
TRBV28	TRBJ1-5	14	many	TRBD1	TGTGCCAGCAGTTTCTCGACAGGGAATCAGCCCCAGCATTTT	CASSFSTGNQPQHF
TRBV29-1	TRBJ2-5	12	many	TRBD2	TGCAGCGTTGCTTCTTTTGGGGGAGGGGAGTACTTC	CSVASFGGGEYF
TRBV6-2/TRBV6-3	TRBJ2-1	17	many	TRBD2	TGTGCCACCCAAAAGTTGACTAGCGGTATCCTTGACAATGAGCAGTTCTTC	CATQKLTSGILDNEQFF
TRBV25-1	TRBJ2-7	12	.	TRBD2	TGTGCCAGCAGTCTAGCGGGAGGTGAGCAGTACTTC	CASSLAGGEQYF
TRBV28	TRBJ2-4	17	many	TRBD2	TGTGCCAGCAGTTACCCTAGCGGGAGGACCTTCAAAAACATTCAGTACTTC	CASSYPSGRTFKNIQYF
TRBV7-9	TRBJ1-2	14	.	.	TGTGCCAGCGGATACCCGGGACCCTTCTATGGCTACACCTTC	CASGYPGPFYGYTF
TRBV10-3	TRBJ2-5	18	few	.	TGTGCCATCAGTGAGTCTTCGACTCGGGGTCAGGGAACAGAGACCCAGTACTTC	CAISESSTRGQGTETQYF
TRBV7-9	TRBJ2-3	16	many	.	TGTGCCAGCAGTTACGACAGAAGCCTTAGCACAGATACGCAGTATTTT	CASSYDRSLSTDTQYF
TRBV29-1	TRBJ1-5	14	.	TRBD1	TGCAGCGTCGCGGGACAGGGTTACAATCAGCCCCAGCATTTT	CSVAGQGYNQPQHF
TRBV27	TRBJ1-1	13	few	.	TGTGCCAGCAGTTTAAAGGGGGAGTCTGAAGCTTTCTTT	CASSLKGESEAFF
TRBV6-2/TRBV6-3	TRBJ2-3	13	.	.	TGTGCCAGCAAGGAGCGGGTCCCAGATACGCAGTATTTT	CASKERVPDTQYF
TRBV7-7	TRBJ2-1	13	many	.	TGTGCTAGCAGCTTAAGCCGATACAATGAGCAGTTCTTC	CASSLSRYNEQFF
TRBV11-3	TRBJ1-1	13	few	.	TGTGCCAGCAGCGCACGGGTGAACACTGAAGCTTTCTTT	CASSARVNTEAFF
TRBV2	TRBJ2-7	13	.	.	TGTGCCAGCAGTCAGACTACGATCTACGAGCAGTACTTC	CASSQTTIYEQYF
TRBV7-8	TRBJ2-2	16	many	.	TGTGCCAGCAGCTTAGCCTTAGGGCCGGCGGGCGGGGAGCTGTTTTTT	CASSLALGPAGGELFF
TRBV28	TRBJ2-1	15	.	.	TGTGCCAGCGGACCACTAGAAACCTTTGGAAATGAGCAGTTCTTC	CASGPLETFGNEQFF
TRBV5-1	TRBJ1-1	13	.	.	TGCGCCAGCAGCTACCAGGGGCAGGCTGAAGCTTTCTTT	CASSYQGQAEAFF
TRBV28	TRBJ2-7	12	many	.	TGTGCCAGCAGTTTGCAGGTCCGCGAGCAGTACTTC	CASSLQVREQYF
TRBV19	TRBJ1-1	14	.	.	TGTGCCAGTGTTGTGGGCAGAGAAGTCACTGAAGCTTTCTTT	CASVVGREVTEAFF
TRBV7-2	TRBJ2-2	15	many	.	TGTGCCAGCAGCCGCACCACGTCTAACACCGGGGAGCTGTTTTTT	CASSRTTSNTGELFF
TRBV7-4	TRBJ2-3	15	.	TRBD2	TGTGCCAGCAGCTTAGGTAGCGGGGGGCTAGATACGCAGTATTTT	CASSLGSGGLDTQYF
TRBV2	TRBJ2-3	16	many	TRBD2	TGTGCCAGCAGTGAAAGACAGCGGGGGGGCACAGATACGCAGTATTTT	CASSERQRGGTDTQYF
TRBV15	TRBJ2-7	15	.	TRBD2	TGTGCCACCAGCTTCGGGACTAGCGGAGACTACGAGCAGTACTTC	CATSFGTSGDYEQYF